The present entry profiles one T cell receptor beta chain with its context. This clonotype came up a few times. Its antigen remains unidentified. Per-base quality was not reported, and no clone a single base away is much larger than it. From cysteine to phenylalanine, the CDR3 is 10 amino acids long. The DNA shown is the 30-base CDR3, in frame from base 1. V is shortened by 2 bases, J by 7 bases, and the region joining them spans 0 bases. This specimen comes from a study (dated by TCRdb to about 2016). The method behind the library was RT-PCR. TCRdb shows the sequencer as Illumina MiSeq. The public reads were reprocessed in TCRdb via fastp at Q25 and MiXCR, keeping in-frame beta chains. Every CDR3 protein is listed once, alongside the most common genes and DNA of its rows. This sample has approximately 720,000 distinct CDR3 sequences in its table, and 12% to 15% of those were observed once. The top ten clonotypes cover about 3.6% of the sample.

The sample consisted of memory CD4+ T cells from blood. This TCR came from a female donor in good health, serving as a healthy control. This receptor chain uses TRBV12-3 or TRBV12-4 and TRBJ1-3, with the D gene uncertain. DNA sequence: TGTGCCAGCAGTTTAAACACCATATATTTT. Translated, it gives CASSLNTIYF.